These 31 T cell receptor beta chains were sequenced from one sample in a study of blood T cells in healthy people across ages. Next came a second PCR, run for about 7 to 12 cycles, which used a sample-barcoded 5' primer along with a J-beta primer mix. Each CDR3 protein gets one entry after TCRdb re-called the 5' RACE reads with MiXCR. The sample has just under 550,000 distinct CDR3 sequences; about 24% are singletons. The same sample was also used in a study of T cells of mothers and their children.

The sequencing sample was made of blood. These receptors were collected from a boy younger than 18 in good health.

V is TRBV5-1 and J is TRBJ2-3, with 7 nucleotides matching TRBD1. J gave up 2 bases and V 1 base, and 10 bases lay outside the gene matches. The CDR3 has 17 residues. Germline V gives CDR1 SGHRS, CDR2 YFSETQ. The CDR3 region has the DNA TGCGCCAGCAGCTTGAGGGGGCTTCAACTTACCACAGATACGCAGTATTTT. This gives the protein CASSLRGLQLTTDTQYF.

The genes are TRBV7-9 and TRBJ2-5; D is perhaps TRBD2 (5 bases). The CDR3 loop spans 13 amino acids. The V and J ends lost 4 bases and 1 base respectively, with 7 bases between them. In germline, CDR1 is SEHNR, CDR2 FQNEAQ (reference sequence). CDR3 in amino acids: CASSWESQETQYF. The CDR3 nucleotides are TGTGCCAGCAGCTGGGAGTCCCAAGAGACCCAGTACTTC.

As DNA, the CDR3 is TGCGCCAGCAGTCCGATGGGGGCCGACTACACAGATACGCAGTATTTT. It is translated as CASSPMGADYTDTQYF. The chain employs TRBV5-1 and TRBJ2-3, with a weak D call TRBD1 (6 bases). The length of the CDR3 is 16 residues. V lost 5 bases to trimming and J lost 2 bases, with 18 bases between them. CDR1 and CDR2 (germline): SGHRS, YFSETQ.

Comments on this clonotype: An end of the junction differs from the germline gene, which may be a read error. The V and J genes are TRBV27 and TRBJ2-3; tentatively, D is TRBD1 (5 bases). CDR1 and CDR2 from the germline V gene are MNHEY and SMNVEV (reference sequence). The CDR3 contains 15 residues. CDR3 amino acids: CASSLGQGNTDAQYF. For the CDR3, the DNA is TGTGCCAGCAGTTTAGGGCAGGGAAACACAGATGCGCAGTATTTT.

The rearrangement uses TRBV15 and TRBJ2-1; D not certain. From germline, CDR1 is LNHNV and CDR2 YYDKDF (reference sequence). This CDR3 is built from 14 residues. V lost 5 bases to trimming and J lost 5 bases, with 13 bases between them. CDR3 in amino acids: CATSRRAGNNEQFF. The DNA of the CDR3 is TGTGCCACCAGCCGAAGGGCCGGAAACAATGAGCAGTTCTTC. The full variable domain, with the rest looked up from reference TRBV15 and TRBJ2-1, is DAMVIQNPRYQVTQFGKPVTLSCSQTLNHNVMYWYQQKSSQAPKLLFHYYDKDFNNEADTPDNFQSRRPNTSFCFLDIRSPGLGDTAMYLCATSRRAGNNEQFFGPGTRLTVL.

This chain uses TRBV24-1 with TRBJ1-2; no reliable D call. The germline V gene has CDR1 KGHDR and CDR2 SFDVKD. Trimming removed 4 bases at V and 5 bases at J, with 10 bases between. CDR3 length: 13 amino acids. The CDR3 DNA is TGTGCCACCAGTGAGGGGTCGACTTATGGCTACACCTTC. It translates to CATSEGSTYGYTF.

The rearrangement joins TRBV6-1 to TRBJ1-2; a weak D match, TRBD1 (5 bases). The germline V gene has CDR1 MNHNS and CDR2 SASEGT. V was cut by 1 base and J by 4 bases, with 13 bases left in between. CDR3 length: 15 amino acids. The CDR3 reads CASSEGVAGLYGYTF. The CDR3 region has the DNA TGTGCCAGCAGTGAAGGAGTAGCAGGGCTCTATGGCTACACCTTC.

This clonotype was counted between two and nine times. CDR3 amino acids: CATSDLGQGSAQETQYF. The CDR3 region has the DNA TGTGCCACCAGTGACCTGGGACAGGGATCGGCACAAGAGACCCAGTACTTC. The chain employs TRBV24-1 and TRBJ2-5, with TRBD1 identical over 9 bases. The germline gives CDR1 KGHDR, CDR2 SFDVKD. V lost 4 bases to trimming and J lost 2 bases; unmatched junction nucleotides: 10. The CDR3 runs to 17 residues.

This chain joins TRBV20-1 and TRBJ1-3; 7 nucleotides line up with TRBD1. There are 16 residues in the CDR3. The ends lost 5 bases at V and 3 bases at J; junction bases unmatched: 13. Per the germline V gene, CDR1 is DFQATT and CDR2 is SNEGSKA (reference sequence). The CDR3 coding sequence is TGCAGTGCTGACCGAGCGGGACAGCCCGATGGAAACACCATATATTTT. Translated, it gives CSADRAGQPDGNTIYF.

Only one count was recorded for this clonotype. V is TRBV10-3 and J is TRBJ2-5; D is uncertain. The J call is doubtful: the DNA matches TRBJ2-7 better. CDR3 length: 13 residues. The germline V gene encodes CDR1 ENHRY and CDR2 SYGVKD. The CDR3 nucleotides are TGTGCCATCAGTGAAAGAGGAACCTACGAGCAGTACTTC. It yields the protein CAISERGTYEQYF.

The chain links TRBV6-2 or TRBV6-3 to TRBJ2-3; 10 nucleotides match TRBD2. Trimming removed 0 bases from V and 4 bases from J; junction bases left unmatched: 7. The CDR3 is 17 residues long. CDR1 and CDR2 from the germline V gene are MNHEY and SVGEGT. The CDR3 DNA sequence: TGTGCCAGCAGTTACTCACCTAGCGGGAGTTTGGCAGATACGCAGTATTTT. The encoded protein is CASSYSPSGSLADTQYF.

The chain combines TRBV20-1 with TRBJ2-2; no clear D. Germline CDR1 reads DFQATT; CDR2 reads SNEGSKA (reference sequence). The CDR3 runs 14 residues. Trimming left V 1 base short and J 7 bases short, with 13 bases between. CDR3 coding DNA: TGCAGTGCTAGAGTACCCCAAGGGAACGGGGAGCTGTTTTTT. It translates to CSARVPQGNGELFF.

This chain links TRBV20-1 with TRBJ1-1; TRBD1 agrees at 9 bases. The CDR3 length is 17 residues. Per the germline V gene, CDR1 is DFQATT and CDR2 is SNEGSKA (reference sequence). With 3 bases clipped from V and 4 bases from J, the junction kept 15 bases outside the gene matches. CDR3 sequence reads: CSARTLLGTGHGTEAFF. The CDR3 nucleotides read TGCAGTGCTAGGACCTTACTCGGGACAGGGCACGGCACTGAAGCTTTCTTT.

The genes are TRBV7-3 and TRBJ2-1, with D uncertain. The germline V gene encodes CDR1 SGHTA and CDR2 FQGTGA. The CDR3 length is 13 residues. Between the trimmed V and J ends, which lost 5 bases and 5 bases, there was a span of 10 bases. CDR3 region: CASSRARNNEQFF. CDR3 DNA sequence: TGTGCCAGCAGCCGGGCGAGAAACAATGAGCAGTTCTTC. The whole variable domain, remainder taken from reference TRBV7-3 and TRBJ2-1, is GAGVSQTPSNKVTEKGKYVELRCDPISGHTALYWYRQSLGQGPEFLIYFQGTGAADDSGLPNDRFFAVRPEGSVSTLKIQRTERGDSAVYLCASSRARNNEQFFGPGTRLTVL.

The J gene is TRBJ2-3, the V gene TRBV7-2, with 9 bases matching TRBD2. Trimming at V came to 5 bases and at J to 4 bases, leaving 7 bases not matched to a gene. The CDR3 length is 15 residues. Germline assignment: CDR1 SGHTA and CDR2 FQGNSA. The CDR3 loop reads CASSLWRGGADTQYF. In nucleotides, the CDR3 is TGTGCCAGCAGCCTCTGGCGGGGGGGAGCAGATACGCAGTATTTT.

This clonotype was detected only a few times. This chain links TRBV10-3 with TRBJ2-5; 7 positions match TRBD2. This CDR3 is 18 amino acids long. The J segment lost 4 bases and the V segment lost 0 bases, leaving 14 bases of the junction unmatched. Germline CDR1 is ENHRY and CDR2 is SYGVKD. The CDR3 DNA reads TGTGCCATCAGTGAGTCCAGCGGGGAAAGGACCAGGCGAGAGACCCAGTACTTC. It yields the protein CAISESSGERTRRETQYF.

This clonotype has just a few counts. The rearrangement joins TRBV28 to TRBJ1-1; 8 bases agree with TRBD1. Germline CDR1 is MDHEN and CDR2 is SYDVKM. The CDR3 sequence is 15 residues long. V lost 5 bases and J lost 4; bases outside the gene matches: 9. CDR3 residues: CASSAPGGAGTEAFF. In nucleotides, the CDR3 is TGTGCCAGCAGTGCCCCAGGGGGCGCGGGCACTGAAGCTTTCTTT. The variable domain in full, with the rest retrieved from reference TRBV28 and TRBJ1-1, is DVKVTQSSRYLVKRTGEKVFLECVQDMDHENMFWYRQDPGLGLRLIYFSYDVKMKEKGDIPEGYSVSREKKERFSLILESASTNQTSMYLCASSAPGGAGTEAFFGQGTRLTVV.

This clonotype came up a few times. This sequence joins TRBV12-3 or TRBV12-4 and TRBJ2-3; D uncertain. The CDR3 sequence is 13 residues long. V was trimmed by 6 bases and J by 0 bases, leaving 7 bases between them. CDR3 sequence (DNA): TGTGCCAGCAGATGGGGAAGCACAGATACGCAGTATTTT. As protein: CASRWGSTDTQYF.

CDR3: CASSQVDMANEKLFF. In nucleotides, the CDR3 is TGCGCCAGCAGCCAAGTAGATATGGCTAATGAAAAACTGTTTTTT. This chain uses TRBV4-3 with TRBJ1-4; D remains ambiguous. Trimming took 1 base from V and 3 from J, leaving 9 bases between them. Germline assignment: CDR1 LGHNA and CDR2 YSLEER. The CDR3 spans 15 residues.

This rearrangement joins TRBV5-1 to TRBJ1-2; D is unclear. The CDR3 is 12 residues long. V was trimmed by 2 bases and J by 8 bases, leaving 10 bases between them. Germline CDR1 reads SGHRS; CDR2 reads YFSETQ. DNA of the CDR3: TGCGCCAGCAGCTTTCAAGGGAACGGCTACACCTTC. It yields the protein CASSFQGNGYTF.

V usage is TRBV4-1 and J usage is TRBJ1-2; 8 bases map to TRBD1. The CDR3 has 15 amino acids. V shed 2 bases, J shed 4 bases, and the junction held 6 bases outside the gene matches. Germline V gene sequence: CDR1 MGHRA, CDR2 YSYEKL. The CDR3, as DNA: TGCGCCAGCAGCCAACCTTTTGGACAGGGCTATGGCTACACCTTC. Protein product: CASSQPFGQGYGYTF.

This clonotype showed up just a few times. The genes are TRBV3-1 and TRBJ2-3; D is tentatively TRBD1 or TRBD2 (5 bases each). Germline V gene lookup returns CDR1 LGHDT and CDR2 YNNKEL (reference sequence). The CDR3 totals 17 residues. V was cut by 6 bases and J by 1 base, with 20 bases left in between. In nucleotides, the CDR3 is TGTGCCAGCAGGCACTCCGGGACCCCAGGAGGCACAGATACGCAGTATTTT. Translating it yields CASRHSGTPGGTDTQYF.

The J gene is TRBJ2-5, the V gene TRBV5-1, with 11 bases fitting TRBD2. Germline V gene data show CDR1 as SGHRS and CDR2 as YFSETQ. The CDR3 consists of 15 residues. V gave up 4 bases and J gave up 5 bases; unmatched junction bases: 7. In DNA, the CDR3 is TGCGCCAGCAGCGGTAGCGGGGGGGCCTATGAGACCCAGTACTTC. It specifies CASSGSGGAYETQYF.

This chain connects TRBV11-1 to TRBJ2-5; 9 bases are a match to TRBD1. This CDR3 has 17 amino acids. J was trimmed by 4 bases and V by 1 base; bases with no gene match: 10. CDR1 SGHAT and CDR2 FQDESV come from the germline V gene (reference sequence). For the CDR3, the DNA is TGTGCCAGCAGCTTAGATACCGGGACAGGGTTCCGAGAGACCCAGTACTTC. This encodes CASSLDTGTGFRETQYF.

This clonotype was counted between two and nine times. The rearrangement links TRBV20-1 to TRBJ2-3, with D perhaps matching TRBD2 (6 bases). The CDR3 contains 15 residues. V was pared by 5 bases and J by 0 bases, with 15 bases between. From germline, CDR1 is DFQATT and CDR2 SNEGSKA (reference sequence). The CDR3 loop is CSAQEMGGSTDTQYF. CDR3 nucleotides: TGCAGTGCTCAAGAGATGGGGGGTAGCACAGATACGCAGTATTTT.

This clonotype was seen at least ten times. CDR3 residues: CASRRPGPEAQYF. In nucleotides, the CDR3 is TGTGCCAGCAGGAGACCCGGCCCTGAGGCCCAGTACTTC. The chain uses TRBV28 and TRBJ2-5; D remains ambiguous. From germline, CDR1 is MDHEN and CDR2 SYDVKM. The V gene lost 6 bases and the J gene lost 9 bases, with 17 bases spanning the gap. The CDR3 has 13 residues. Drawing the rest from reference TRBV28 and TRBJ2-5, the complete variable domain is DVKVTQSSRYLVKRTGEKVFLECVQDMDHENMFWYRQDPGLGLRLIYFSYDVKMKEKGDIPEGYSVSREKKERFSLILESASTNQTSMYLCASRRPGPEAQYFGPGTRLLVL.

This rearrangement joins TRBV12-5 to TRBJ2-5, with D maybe TRBD1 (6 bases). The J call may not be correct, given that the DNA end is closer to TRBJ2-1. The CDR3 loop spans 15 amino acids. Germline lookup yields CDR1 LGHNT and CDR2 FRNRAP. The CDR3 coding sequence is TGTGCTAGTGGTGCCGGACCCGATTACAGGGATGAGCAGTTCTTC. Translation gives CASGAGPDYRDEQFF.

This clonotype has just a few counts. The chain employs TRBV6-1 and TRBJ2-7; D not resolved. CDR1 MNHNS and CDR2 SASEGT come from the germline V gene. The CDR3 length is 13 residues. The ends were cut back, 2 bases at V and 2 bases at J, with 7 bases in the middle. The CDR3 spells CASSEFRTYEQYF. CDR3 DNA sequence: TGTGCCAGCAGTGAATTCAGGACCTACGAGCAGTACTTC.

This chain joins TRBV12-3 or TRBV12-4 and TRBJ2-3, with a weak D call TRBD2 (6 bases). This CDR3 comprises 16 residues. Trimming cost V 5 bases and J 0 bases, with 15 bases left between them. CDR3 residues: CASSLRDLDSTDTQYF. The CDR3 DNA follows: TGTGCCAGCAGTCTGAGGGACTTAGATAGCACAGATACGCAGTATTTT.

The table lists this clonotype with a few counts. This chain connects TRBV29-1 to TRBJ2-7; D is perhaps TRBD1 (5 bases). Trimming left V 5 bases short and J 2 bases short, with 13 bases between. Per the germline V gene, CDR1 is SQVTM and CDR2 is ANQGSEA. The CDR3 is 13 amino acids. CDR3 sequence (DNA): TGCAGCGTTCCCAGGGTTGGGACCTACGAGCAGTACTTC. Its protein is CSVPRVGTYEQYF.

This clonotype was seen more than once but under ten times. As DNA, the CDR3 is TGTGCCAGCAGCCCCGGGACAGTGGAGAACACTGAAGCTTTCTTT. This encodes CASSPGTVENTEAFF. V is TRBV6-1 and J is TRBJ1-1, with 7 bases identical to TRBD1. The germline V gene has CDR1 MNHNS and CDR2 SASEGT. The junction had 8 bases not matched to a gene; V was cut back by 6 bases and J by 1 base. The CDR3 extends over 15 amino acids.